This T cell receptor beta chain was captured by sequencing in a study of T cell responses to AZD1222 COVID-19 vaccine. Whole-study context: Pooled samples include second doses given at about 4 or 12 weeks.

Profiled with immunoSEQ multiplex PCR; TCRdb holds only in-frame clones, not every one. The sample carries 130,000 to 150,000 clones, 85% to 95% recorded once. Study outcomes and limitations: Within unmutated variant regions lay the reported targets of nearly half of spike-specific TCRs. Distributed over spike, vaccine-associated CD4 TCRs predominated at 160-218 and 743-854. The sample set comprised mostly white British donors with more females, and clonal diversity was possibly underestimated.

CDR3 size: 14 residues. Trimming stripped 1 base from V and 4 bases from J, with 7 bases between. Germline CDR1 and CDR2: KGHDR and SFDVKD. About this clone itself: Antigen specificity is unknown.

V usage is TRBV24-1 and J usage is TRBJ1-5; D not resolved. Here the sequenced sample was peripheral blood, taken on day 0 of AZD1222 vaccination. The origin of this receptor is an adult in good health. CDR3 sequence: CATSDFSGNQPQHF. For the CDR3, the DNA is TGTGCCACCAGTGATTTTTCGGGGAATCAGCCCCAGCATTTT.